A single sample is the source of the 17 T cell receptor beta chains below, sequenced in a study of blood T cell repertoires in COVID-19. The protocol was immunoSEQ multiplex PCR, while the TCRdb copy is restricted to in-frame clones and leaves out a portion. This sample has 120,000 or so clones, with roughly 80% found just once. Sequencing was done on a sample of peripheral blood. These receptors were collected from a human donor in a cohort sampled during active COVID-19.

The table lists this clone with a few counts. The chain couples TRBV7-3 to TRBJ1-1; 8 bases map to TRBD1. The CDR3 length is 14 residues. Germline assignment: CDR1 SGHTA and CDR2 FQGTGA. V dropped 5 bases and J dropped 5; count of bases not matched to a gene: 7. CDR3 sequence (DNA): TGTGCCAGCAGCGCAGGGACAGGTAATACTGAAGCTTTCTTT. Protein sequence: CASSAGTGNTEAFF.

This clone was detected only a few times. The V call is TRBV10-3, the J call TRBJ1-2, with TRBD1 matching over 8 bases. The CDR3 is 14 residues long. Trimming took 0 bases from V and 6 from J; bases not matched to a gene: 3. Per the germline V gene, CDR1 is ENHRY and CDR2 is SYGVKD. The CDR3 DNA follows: TGTGCCATCAGTGAGTCGAGACAGGGGAATGGCTACACCTTC. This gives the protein CAISESRQGNGYTF.

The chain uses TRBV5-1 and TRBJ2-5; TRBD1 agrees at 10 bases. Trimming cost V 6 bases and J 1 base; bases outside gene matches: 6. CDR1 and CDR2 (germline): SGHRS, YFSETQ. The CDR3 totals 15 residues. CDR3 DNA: TGCGCCAGCAACCGGGACAGGGGACCCCAAGAGACCCAGTACTTC. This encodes CASNRDRGPQETQYF.

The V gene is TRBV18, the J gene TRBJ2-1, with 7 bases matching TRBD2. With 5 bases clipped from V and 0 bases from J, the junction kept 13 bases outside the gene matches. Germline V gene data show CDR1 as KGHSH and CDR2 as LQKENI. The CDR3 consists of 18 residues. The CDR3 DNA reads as TGTGCCAGCTCATCGTTGGGACTATCTGATAGCTCCTACAATGAGCAGTTCTTC. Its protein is CASSSLGLSDSSYNEQFF. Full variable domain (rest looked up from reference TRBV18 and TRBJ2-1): NAGVMQNPRHLVRRRGQEARLRCSPMKGHSHVYWYRQLPEEGLKFMVYLQKENIIDESGMPKERFSAEFPKEGPSILRIQQVVRGDSAAYFCASSSLGLSDSSYNEQFFGPGTRLTVL.

The CDR3 region has the DNA TGTGCCAGCAAACTAGCGGAGTACAATGAGCAGTTCTTC. Translated, it gives CASKLAEYNEQFF. The J gene is TRBJ2-1, the V gene TRBV6-6; 8 nucleotides align to TRBD2. The CDR3 loop spans 13 amino acids. Germline CDR1 MNHNY, CDR2 SVGAGI (reference sequence). V lost 7 bases and J lost 4; bases outside the gene matches: 3.

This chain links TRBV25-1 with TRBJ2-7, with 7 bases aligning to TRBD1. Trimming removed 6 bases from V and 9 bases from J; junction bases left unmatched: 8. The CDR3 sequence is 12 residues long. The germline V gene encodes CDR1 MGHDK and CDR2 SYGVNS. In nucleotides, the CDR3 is TGTGCCAGCAGCCCCGGGACAGCTAGGCAGTACTTC. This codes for CASSPGTARQYF.

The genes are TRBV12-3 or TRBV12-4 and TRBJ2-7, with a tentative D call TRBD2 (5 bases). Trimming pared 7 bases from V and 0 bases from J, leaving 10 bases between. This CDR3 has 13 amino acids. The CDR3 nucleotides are TGTGCCAGCACCACGACTAACTCCTACGAGCAGTACTTC. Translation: CASTTTNSYEQYF.

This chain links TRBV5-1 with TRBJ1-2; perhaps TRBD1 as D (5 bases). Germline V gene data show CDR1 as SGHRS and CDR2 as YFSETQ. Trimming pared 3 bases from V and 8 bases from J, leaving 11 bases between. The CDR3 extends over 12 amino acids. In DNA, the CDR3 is TGCGCCAGCAGCTCCGGACAAGGAGGCTACACCTTC. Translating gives CASSSGQGGYTF.

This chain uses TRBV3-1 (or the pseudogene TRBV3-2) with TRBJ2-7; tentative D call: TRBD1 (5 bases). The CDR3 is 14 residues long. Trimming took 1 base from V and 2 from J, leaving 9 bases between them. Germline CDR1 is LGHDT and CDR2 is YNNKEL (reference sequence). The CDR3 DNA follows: TGTGCCAGCAGCCAAGGGTGGGGCCCCTACGAGCAGTACTTC. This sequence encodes CASSQGWGPYEQYF.

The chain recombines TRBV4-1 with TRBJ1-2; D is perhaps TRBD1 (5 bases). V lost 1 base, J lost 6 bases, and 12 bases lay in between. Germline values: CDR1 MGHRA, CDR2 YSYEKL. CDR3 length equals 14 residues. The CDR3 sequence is CASSQAGRVDGYTF. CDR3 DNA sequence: TGCGCCAGCAGCCAAGCTGGCAGGGTAGATGGCTACACCTTC.

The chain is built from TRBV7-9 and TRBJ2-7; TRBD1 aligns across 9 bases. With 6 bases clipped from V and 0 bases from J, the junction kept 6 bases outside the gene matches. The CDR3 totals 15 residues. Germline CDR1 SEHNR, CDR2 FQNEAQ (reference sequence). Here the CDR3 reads CASSYTGGNSYEQYF. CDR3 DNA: TGTGCCAGCAGTTATACAGGGGGCAACTCCTACGAGCAGTACTTC.

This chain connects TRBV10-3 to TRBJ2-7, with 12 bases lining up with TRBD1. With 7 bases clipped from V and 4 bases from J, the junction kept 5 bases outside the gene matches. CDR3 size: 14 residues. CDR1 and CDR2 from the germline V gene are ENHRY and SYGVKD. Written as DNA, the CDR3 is TGTGCCATCACTAGGGACAGGGGGCGATACGAGCAGTACTTC. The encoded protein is CAITRDRGRYEQYF.

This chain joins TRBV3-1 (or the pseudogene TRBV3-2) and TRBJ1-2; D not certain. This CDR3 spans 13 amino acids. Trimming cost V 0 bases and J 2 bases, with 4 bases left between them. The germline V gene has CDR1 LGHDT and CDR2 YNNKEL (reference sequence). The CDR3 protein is CASSQDQNYGYTF. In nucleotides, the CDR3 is TGTGCCAGCAGCCAAGACCAGAACTATGGCTACACCTTC.

In DNA form, the CDR3 reads TGTGCCAGCACAGACAGGACTCTCGATCAGCCCCAGCATTTT. Its protein is CASTDRTLDQPQHF. V gene TRBV6-5 combines with J gene TRBJ1-5; D perhaps matches TRBD1 (6 bases). CDR1 and CDR2 from the germline V gene are MNHEY and SVGAGI. With 7 bases removed from V and 5 bases from J, the gap between germline ends came to 15 bases. This CDR3 has 14 residues.

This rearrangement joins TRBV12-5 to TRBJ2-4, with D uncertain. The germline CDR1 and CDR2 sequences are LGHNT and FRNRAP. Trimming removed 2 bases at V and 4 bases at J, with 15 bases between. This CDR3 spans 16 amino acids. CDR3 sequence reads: CASGLTPKENKNIQYF. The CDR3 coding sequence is TGTGCTAGTGGTTTGACACCCAAGGAGAATAAAAACATTCAGTACTTC. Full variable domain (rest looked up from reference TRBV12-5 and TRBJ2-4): DARVTQTPRHKVTEMGQEVTMRCQPILGHNTVFWYRQTMMQGLELLAYFRNRAPLDDSGMPKDRFSAEMPDATLATLKIQPSEPRDSAVYFCASGLTPKENKNIQYFGAGTRLSVL.

CDR3 sequence (DNA): TGTGCCAGCAGTTGGGCAGCGGATAGGGCCCAGCATTTT. Amino acids: CASSWAADRAQHF. This rearrangement joins TRBV6-5 to TRBJ1-5; D ambiguous. Looked up from germline, CDR1 is MNHEY and CDR2 is SVGAGI. The V and J ends lost 4 bases and 11 bases respectively, with 15 bases between them. The length of the CDR3 is 13 residues.

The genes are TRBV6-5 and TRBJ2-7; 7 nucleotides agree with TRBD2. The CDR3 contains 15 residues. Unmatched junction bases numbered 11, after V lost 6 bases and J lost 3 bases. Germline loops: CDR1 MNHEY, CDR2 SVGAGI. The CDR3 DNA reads TGTGCCAGCAGCATTTCCGGGACTACCCACTACGAGCAGTACTTC. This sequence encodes CASSISGTTHYEQYF.